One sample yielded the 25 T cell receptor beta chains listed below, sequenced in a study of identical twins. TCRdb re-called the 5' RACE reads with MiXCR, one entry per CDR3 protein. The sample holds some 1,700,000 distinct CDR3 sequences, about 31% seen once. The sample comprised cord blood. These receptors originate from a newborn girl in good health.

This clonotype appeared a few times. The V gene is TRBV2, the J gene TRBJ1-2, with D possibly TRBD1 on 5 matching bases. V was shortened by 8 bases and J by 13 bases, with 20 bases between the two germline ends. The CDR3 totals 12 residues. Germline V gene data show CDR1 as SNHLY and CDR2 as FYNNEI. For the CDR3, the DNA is TGTGCCAGCTGCCCCCCGGGGGGGGGAGTCACCTTC. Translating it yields CASCPPGGGVTF.

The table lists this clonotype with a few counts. The CDR3 here is CATIPGQGYEQYF. CDR3 in DNA: TGTGCCACCATCCCTGGACAGGGGTACGAGCAGTACTTC. The rearrangement links TRBV28 to TRBJ2-7; 9 bases match TRBD1. This CDR3 is built from 13 residues. Germline CDR1 MDHEN, CDR2 SYDVKM. The J segment lost 4 bases and the V segment lost 10 bases, leaving 8 bases of the junction unmatched.

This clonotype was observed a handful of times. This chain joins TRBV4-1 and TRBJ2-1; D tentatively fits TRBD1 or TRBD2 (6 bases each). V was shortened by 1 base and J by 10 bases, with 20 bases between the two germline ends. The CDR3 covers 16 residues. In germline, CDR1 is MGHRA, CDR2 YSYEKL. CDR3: CASSQATSSFRGEQFF. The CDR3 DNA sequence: TGCGCCAGCAGCCAAGCAACTAGCTCGTTCAGGGGCGAGCAGTTCTTC.

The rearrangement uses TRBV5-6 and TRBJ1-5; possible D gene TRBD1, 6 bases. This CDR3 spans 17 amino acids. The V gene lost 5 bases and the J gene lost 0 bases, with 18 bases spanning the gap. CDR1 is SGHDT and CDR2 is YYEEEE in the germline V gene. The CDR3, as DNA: TGTGCCAGCAGTCTAAAGGGGGAGGGTTATAGCAATCAGCCCCAGCATTTT. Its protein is CASSLKGEGYSNQPQHF.

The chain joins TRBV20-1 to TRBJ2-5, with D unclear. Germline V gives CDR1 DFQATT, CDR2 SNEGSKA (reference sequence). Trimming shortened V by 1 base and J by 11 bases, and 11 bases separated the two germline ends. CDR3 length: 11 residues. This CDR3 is CSARVVNEQYF. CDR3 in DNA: TGCAGTGCTAGAGTAGTCAATGAGCAGTACTTC.

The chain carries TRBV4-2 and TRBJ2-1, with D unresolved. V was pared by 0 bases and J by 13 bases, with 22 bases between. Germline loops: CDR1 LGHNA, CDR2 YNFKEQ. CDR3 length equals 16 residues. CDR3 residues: CASSQEVPSSTETQFF. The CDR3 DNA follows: TGTGCCAGCAGCCAAGAGGTCCCTTCCTCAACAGAGACCCAGTTCTTC.

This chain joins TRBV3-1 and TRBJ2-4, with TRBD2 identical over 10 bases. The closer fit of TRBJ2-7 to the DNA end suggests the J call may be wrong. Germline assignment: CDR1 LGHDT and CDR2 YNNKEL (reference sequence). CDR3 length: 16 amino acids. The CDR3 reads CASSQTSSGRVYEQYF. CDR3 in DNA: TGTGCCAGCAGCCAAACCTCTAGCGGGAGAGTCTACGAGCAGTACTTC.

CDR3 coding DNA: TGTGCCAGCAGCTTAGCCGGGACAGGGGTCGAGCAGTACTTC. This sequence encodes CASSLAGTGVEQYF. The chain carries TRBV7-2 and TRBJ2-4; TRBD1 matches at 10 bases. The last part of the DNA fits TRBJ2-7 better; the J call may be wrong. Germline values: CDR1 SGHTA, CDR2 FQGNSA. The CDR3 has 14 residues.

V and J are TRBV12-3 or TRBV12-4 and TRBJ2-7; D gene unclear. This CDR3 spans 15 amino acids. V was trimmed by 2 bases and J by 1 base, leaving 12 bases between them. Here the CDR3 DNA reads TGTGCCAGCAGTTTATCTGTGCAGGTTTCCTACGAGCAGTACTTC. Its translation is CASSLSVQVSYEQYF.

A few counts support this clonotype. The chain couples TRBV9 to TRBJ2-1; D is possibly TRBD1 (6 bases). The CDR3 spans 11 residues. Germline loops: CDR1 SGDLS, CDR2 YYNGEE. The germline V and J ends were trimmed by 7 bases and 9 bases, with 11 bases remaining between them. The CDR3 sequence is CASDRGGEQFF. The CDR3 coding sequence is TGTGCCAGCGACAGAGGGGGTGAGCAGTTCTTC.

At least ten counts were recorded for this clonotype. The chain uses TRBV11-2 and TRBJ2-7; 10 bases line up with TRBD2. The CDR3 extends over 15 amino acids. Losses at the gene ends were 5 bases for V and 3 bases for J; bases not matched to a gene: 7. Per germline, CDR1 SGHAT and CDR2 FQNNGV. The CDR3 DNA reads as TGTGCCAGCAGCGTGGTCTCTAGCGGGAGCTACGAGCAGTACTTC. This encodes CASSVVSSGSYEQYF.

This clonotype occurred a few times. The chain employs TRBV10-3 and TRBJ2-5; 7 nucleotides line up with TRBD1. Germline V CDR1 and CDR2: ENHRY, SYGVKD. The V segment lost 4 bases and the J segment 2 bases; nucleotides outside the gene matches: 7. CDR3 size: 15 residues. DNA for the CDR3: TGTGCCATCAGTGCCAGACAGGGAGAACAAGAGACCCAGTACTTC. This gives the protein CAISARQGEQETQYF.

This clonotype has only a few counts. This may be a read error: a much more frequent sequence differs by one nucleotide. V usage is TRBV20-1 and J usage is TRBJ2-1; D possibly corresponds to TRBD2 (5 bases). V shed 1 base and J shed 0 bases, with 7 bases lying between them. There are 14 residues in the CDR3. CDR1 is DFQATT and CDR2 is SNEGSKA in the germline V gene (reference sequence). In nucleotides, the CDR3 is TGCAGTGCTAGAGCGGGGATCTCCTACAATGAGCAGTTCTTC. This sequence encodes CSARAGISYNEQFF.

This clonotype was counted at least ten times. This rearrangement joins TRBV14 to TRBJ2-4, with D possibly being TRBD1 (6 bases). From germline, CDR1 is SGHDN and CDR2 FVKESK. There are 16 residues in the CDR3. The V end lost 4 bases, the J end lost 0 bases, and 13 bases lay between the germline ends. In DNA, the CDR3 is TGTGCCAGCAGCCGCAGGGACACCCTAGCCAAAAACATTCAGTACTTC. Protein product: CASSRRDTLAKNIQYF. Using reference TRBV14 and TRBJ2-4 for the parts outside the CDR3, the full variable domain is EAGVTQFPSHSVIEKGQTVTLRCDPISGHDNLYWYRRVMGKEIKFLLHFVKESKQDESGMPNNRFLAERTGGTYSTLKVQPAELEDSGVYFCASSRRDTLAKNIQYFGAGTRLSVL.

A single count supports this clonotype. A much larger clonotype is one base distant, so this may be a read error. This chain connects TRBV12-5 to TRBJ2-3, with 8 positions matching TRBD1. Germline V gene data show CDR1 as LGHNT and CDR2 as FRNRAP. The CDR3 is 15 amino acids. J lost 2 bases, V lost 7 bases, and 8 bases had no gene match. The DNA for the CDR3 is TGTGCTAGTGCCTCGACAGGGGCGTCCACAGATACGCAGTATTTT. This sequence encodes CASASTGASTDTQYF. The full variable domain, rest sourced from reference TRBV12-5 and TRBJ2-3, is DARVTQTPRHKVTEMGQEVTMRCQPILGHNTVFWYRQTMMQGLELLAYFRNRAPLDDSGMPKDRFSAEMPDATLATLKIQPSEPRDSAVYFCASASTGASTDTQYFGPGTRLTVL.

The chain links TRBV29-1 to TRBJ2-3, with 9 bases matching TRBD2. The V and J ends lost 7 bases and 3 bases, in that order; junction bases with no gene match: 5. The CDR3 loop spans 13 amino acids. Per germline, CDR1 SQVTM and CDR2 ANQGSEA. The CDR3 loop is CSAAGGSTDTQYF. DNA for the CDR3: TGCAGCGCTGCGGGGGGGTCTACAGATACGCAGTATTTT.

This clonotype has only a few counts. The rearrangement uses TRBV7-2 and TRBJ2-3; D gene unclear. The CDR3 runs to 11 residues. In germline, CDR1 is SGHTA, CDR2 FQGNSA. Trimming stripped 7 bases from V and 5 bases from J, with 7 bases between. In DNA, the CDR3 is TGTGCCAGCACCTCCGTAGATACGCAGTATTTT. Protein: CASTSVDTQYF.

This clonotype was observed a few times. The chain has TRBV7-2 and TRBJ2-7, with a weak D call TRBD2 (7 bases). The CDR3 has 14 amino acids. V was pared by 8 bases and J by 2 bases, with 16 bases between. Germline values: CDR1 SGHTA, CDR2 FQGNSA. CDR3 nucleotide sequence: TGTGCCAGCGGGAGGGGGGCGGGAGCCTACGAGCAGTACTTC. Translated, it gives CASGRGAGAYEQYF. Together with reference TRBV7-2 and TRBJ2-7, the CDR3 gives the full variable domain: GAGVSQSPSNKVTEKGKDVELRCDPISGHTALYWYRQSLGQGLEFLIYFQGNSAPDKSGLPSDRFSAERTGGSVSTLTIQRTQQEDSAVYLCASGRGAGAYEQYFGPGTRLTVT.

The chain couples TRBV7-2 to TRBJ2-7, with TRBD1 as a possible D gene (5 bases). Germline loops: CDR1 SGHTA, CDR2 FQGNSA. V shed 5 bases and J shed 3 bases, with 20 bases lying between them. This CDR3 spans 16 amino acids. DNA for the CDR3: TGTGCCAGCAGCATAGATAGGGGAAGGGGTCTCTACGAGCAGTACTTC. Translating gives CASSIDRGRGLYEQYF.

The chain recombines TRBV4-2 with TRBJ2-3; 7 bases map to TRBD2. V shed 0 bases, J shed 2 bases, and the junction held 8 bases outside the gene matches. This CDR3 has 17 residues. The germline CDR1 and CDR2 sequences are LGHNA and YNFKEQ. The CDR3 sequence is CASSQDGAGASTDTQYF. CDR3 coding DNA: TGTGCCAGCAGCCAAGATGGTGCGGGAGCTTCCACAGATACGCAGTATTTT.

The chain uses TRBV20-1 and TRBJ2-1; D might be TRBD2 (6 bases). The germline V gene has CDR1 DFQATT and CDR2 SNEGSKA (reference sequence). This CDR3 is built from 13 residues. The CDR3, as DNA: TGCAGCTTGACTAGTCGCTCCTACAATGAGCAGTTCTTC. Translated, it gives CSLTSRSYNEQFF.

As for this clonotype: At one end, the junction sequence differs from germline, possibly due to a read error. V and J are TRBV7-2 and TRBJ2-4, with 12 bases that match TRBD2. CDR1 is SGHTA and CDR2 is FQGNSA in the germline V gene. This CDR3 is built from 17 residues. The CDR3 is CAGSLGGLAGAKNIQYF. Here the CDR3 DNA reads TGTGCCGGCAGCTTAGGGGGACTAGCGGGAGCCAAAAACATTCAGTACTTC.

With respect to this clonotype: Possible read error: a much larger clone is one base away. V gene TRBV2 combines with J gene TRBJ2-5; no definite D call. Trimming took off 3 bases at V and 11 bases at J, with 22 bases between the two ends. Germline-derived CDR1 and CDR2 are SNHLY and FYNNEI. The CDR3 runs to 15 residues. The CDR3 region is CASSDASQVSNEQYF. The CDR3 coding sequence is TGTGCCAGCAGTGACGCGAGTCAGGTCAGCAATGAGCAGTACTTC.

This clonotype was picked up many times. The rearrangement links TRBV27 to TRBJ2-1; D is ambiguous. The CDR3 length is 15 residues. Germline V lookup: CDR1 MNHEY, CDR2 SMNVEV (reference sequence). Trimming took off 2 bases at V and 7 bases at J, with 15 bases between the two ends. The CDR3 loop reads CASSLSGVLINEQFF. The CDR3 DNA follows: TGTGCCAGCAGTTTAAGTGGTGTTTTAATAAATGAGCAGTTCTTC.

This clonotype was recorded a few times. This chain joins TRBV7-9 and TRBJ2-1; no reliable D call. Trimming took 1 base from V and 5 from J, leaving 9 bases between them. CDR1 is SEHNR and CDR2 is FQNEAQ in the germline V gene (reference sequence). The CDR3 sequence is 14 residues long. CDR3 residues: CASSLERLHNEQFF. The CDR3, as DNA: TGTGCCAGCAGCTTAGAACGGCTTCACAATGAGCAGTTCTTC. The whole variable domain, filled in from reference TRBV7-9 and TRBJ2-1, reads DTGVSQNPRHKITKRGQNVTFRCDPISEHNRLYWYRQTLGQGPEFLTYFQNEAQLEKSRLLSDRFSAERPKGSFSTLEIQRTEQGDSAMYLCASSLERLHNEQFFGPGTRLTVL.